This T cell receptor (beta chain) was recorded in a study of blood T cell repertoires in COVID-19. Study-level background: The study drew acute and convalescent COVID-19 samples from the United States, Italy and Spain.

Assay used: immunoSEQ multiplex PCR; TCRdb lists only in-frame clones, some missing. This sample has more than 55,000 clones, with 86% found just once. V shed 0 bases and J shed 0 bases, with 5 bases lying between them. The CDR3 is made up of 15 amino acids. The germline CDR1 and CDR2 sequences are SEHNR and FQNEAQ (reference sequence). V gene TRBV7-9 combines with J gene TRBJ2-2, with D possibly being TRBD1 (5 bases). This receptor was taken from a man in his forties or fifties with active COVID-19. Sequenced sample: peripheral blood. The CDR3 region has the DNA TGTGCCAGCAGCTTAGCGGGGCCGAACACCGGGGAGCTGTTTTTT. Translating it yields CASSLAGPNTGELFF.